Here is one T cell receptor (beta chain) with its context. Participant-given clinical history determined each cohort assignment. Two negative PCRs, clearance, or symptom resolution had been documented for recovered Cohort 3 donors. V lost 1 base to trimming and J lost 0 bases, with 9 bases between them. CDR1 and CDR2 from the germline V gene are LGHNA and YNFKEQ. The CDR3 loop spans 16 amino acids. Only in-frame clones appear in the TCRdb table, and some are missing; sequencing was by immunoSEQ multiplex PCR. The sample includes a few hundred thousand clones, 70% to 90% seen only once; the top ten take roughly 2.3%. These data come from a study of blood T cell repertoires in COVID-19. Study-wide background: Samples of COVID-19 (acute and convalescent) were obtained from the United States, Italy and Spain.

The V gene is TRBV4-2, the J gene TRBJ2-2; a possible D gene is TRBD1 (6 bases). Sequenced sample: PBMCs or T cells enriched from blood (not recorded which). This receptor was identified in a man in his thirties or forties who had recovered from COVID-19. CDR3 protein: CASSQAAGANTGELFF. CDR3 DNA sequence: TGTGCCAGCAGCCAAGCGGCAGGGGCGAACACCGGGGAGCTGTTTTTT.